This entry lists 17 T cell receptor beta chains sequenced from one sample in a study of technical replicates of blood from several donors. The protocol was immunoSEQ multiplex PCR, while the TCRdb copy is restricted to in-frame clones and leaves out a portion. Here the sample spans under 95,000 clones, roughly 94% being singletons. Sequencing was carried out using T cells isolated from PBMCs. The source is a human donor in good health.

The chain carries TRBV6-1 and TRBJ2-2; D is possibly TRBD1 (6 bases). Deletions cut 2 bases from V and 5 bases from J, with 6 bases between. The CDR3 totals 13 residues. The V gene's germline CDR1 is MNHNS and CDR2 SASEGT. CDR3 sequence reads: CASSETGTGELFF. DNA of the CDR3: TGTGCCAGCAGTGAAACAGGGACCGGGGAGCTGTTTTTT.

This chain connects TRBV9 to TRBJ2-5; TRBD2 might be the D (5 bases). V lost 4 bases and J 4 bases, leaving 14 bases between the germline ends. This CDR3 is 14 amino acids long. Looked up from germline, CDR1 is SGDLS and CDR2 is YYNGEE. The CDR3 DNA sequence: TGTGCCAGCAGCAGACCCGGGGTTAGAGAGACCCAGTACTTC. Its protein product is CASSRPGVRETQYF.

J is TRBJ2-3 and V is TRBV13, with TRBD2 identical over 12 bases. This CDR3 is 15 amino acids long. From germline, CDR1 is PRHDT and CDR2 FYEKMQ (reference sequence). V gave up 6 bases and J gave up 4 bases; unmatched junction bases: 5. Written as DNA, the CDR3 is TGTGCCAGCAGAGGAGGACTAGCGGGATCAGATACGCAGTATTTT. It specifies CASRGGLAGSDTQYF. Full variable domain (outside the CDR3, taken from reference TRBV13 and TRBJ2-3): AAGVIQSPRHLIKEKRETATLKCYPIPRHDTVYWYQQGPGQDPQFLISFYEKMQSDKGSIPDRFSAQQFSDYHSELNMSSLELGDSALYFCASRGGLAGSDTQYFGPGTRLTVL.

J is TRBJ2-1 and V is TRBV15, with D possibly TRBD1 on 5 matching bases. The germline V gene has CDR1 LNHNV and CDR2 YYDKDF (reference sequence). V gave up 5 bases and J gave up 11 bases, with 10 bases separating them. The CDR3 contains 11 residues. The CDR3 nucleotides read TGTGCCACCAGCGGGGCAGGCAAGCAGTTCTTC. It is translated as CATSGAGKQFF.

The chain carries TRBV2 and TRBJ1-2; D is possibly TRBD1 (5 bases). Trimming took off 6 bases at V and 8 bases at J, with 13 bases between the two ends. The germline gives CDR1 SNHLY, CDR2 FYNNEI. This CDR3 spans 12 amino acids. As DNA, the CDR3 is TGTGCCAGCAGGGGGGGTCTTGGCGGCTACACCTTC. Its protein product is CASRGGLGGYTF.

The gene calls are TRBV2 and TRBJ2-1; TRBD1 aligns across 7 bases. Germline trimming cut 3 bases from V and 0 bases from J; bases unmatched to any gene: 8. This CDR3 is built from 17 residues. Germline V lookup: CDR1 SNHLY, CDR2 FYNNEI. CDR3 nucleotides: TGTGCCAGCAGTGAGCTACCAGGGACAGACTCCTACAATGAGCAGTTCTTC. Translating gives CASSELPGTDSYNEQFF.

The table lists this clone with a count of one. V and J are TRBV5-4 and TRBJ1-4; 7 nucleotides align to TRBD1. This CDR3 has 15 residues. The germline V gene encodes CDR1 SGHNT and CDR2 YYREEE (reference sequence). V shed 3 bases and J 7 bases; nucleotides not matched to a gene: 9. CDR3 in DNA: TGTGCCAGCAGCTCCGGGACAGCCGGGGGTGAAAAACTGTTTTTT. This sequence encodes CASSSGTAGGEKLFF.

The chain combines TRBV6-1 with TRBJ2-7, with 7 nucleotides matching TRBD1. With V trimmed by 6 bases and J by 7 bases, 12 bases remained unmatched. The CDR3 covers 14 residues. In germline, CDR1 is MNHNS, CDR2 SASEGT. CDR3 sequence (DNA): TGTGCCAGCAGGGACAGGAGAGGACCGGGGGAGCAGTACTTC. Protein: CASRDRRGPGEQYF.

The chain's CDR3 is CASSEGAYGYTF. The CDR3 nucleotides are TGTGCCAGCAGTGAGGGGGCTTATGGCTACACCTTC. The chain couples TRBV7-8 to TRBJ1-2; TRBD1 matches 7 bases. In germline, CDR1 is SGHVS, CDR2 FQNEAQ. Trimming removed 6 bases from V and 5 bases from J; junction bases left unmatched: 3. The CDR3 has 12 amino acids.

The V gene is TRBV4-2, the J gene TRBJ2-1; TRBD1 is a possible D gene (6 bases). The germline CDR1 and CDR2 sequences are LGHNA and YNFKEQ. V was pared by 1 base and J by 2 bases, with 12 bases between. This CDR3 comprises 16 residues. CDR3 sequence: CASSQGGQGPYNEQFF. The DNA of the CDR3 is TGTGCCAGCAGCCAAGGGGGGCAGGGGCCCTACAATGAGCAGTTCTTC.

The gene calls are TRBV27 and TRBJ2-1; perhaps TRBD2 as D (6 bases). In germline, CDR1 is MNHEY, CDR2 SMNVEV (reference sequence). Trimming took off 2 bases at V and 8 bases at J, with 16 bases between the two ends. This CDR3 is built from 15 residues. The CDR3 protein is CASSLTSFRIHEQFF. CDR3 bases: TGTGCCAGCAGTTTAACTAGCTTCCGGATCCATGAGCAGTTCTTC.

The CDR3 region is CASSMKSHKNTGELFF. The CDR3 DNA reads as TGTGCCAGTAGTATGAAGTCACACAAGAACACCGGGGAGCTGTTTTTT. The chain uses TRBV19 and TRBJ2-2; the D is unclear. The CDR3 is made up of 16 amino acids. Trimming took 3 bases from V and 1 from J, leaving 12 bases between them. Germline V gene sequence: CDR1 LNHDA, CDR2 SQIVND (reference sequence).

The chain has TRBV5-1 and TRBJ2-7, with 9 nucleotides matching TRBD1. Germline loops: CDR1 SGHRS, CDR2 YFSETQ. This CDR3 comprises 15 residues. V dropped 4 bases and J dropped 2; count of bases not matched to a gene: 7. The CDR3 DNA is TGCGCCAGCAGCGCGCCGGGACAGGGTCCCTACGAGCAGTACTTC. This encodes CASSAPGQGPYEQYF.

This rearrangement joins TRBV6-1 to TRBJ2-3; TRBD2 might be the D (6 bases). The germline V and J ends were trimmed by 6 bases and 1 base, with 8 bases remaining between them. The CDR3 runs to 13 residues. Germline V gene lookup returns CDR1 MNHNS and CDR2 SASEGT. CDR3 amino acids: CASRGLGTDTQYF. DNA of the CDR3: TGTGCCAGCAGGGGACTTGGCACAGATACGCAGTATTTT.

About this clone itself: The sample contains more than one DNA sequence encoding this CDR3. The rearrangement links TRBV28 to TRBJ2-7; 7 nucleotides align to TRBD1. CDR1 is MDHEN, CDR2 SYDVKM, per germline. J lost 2 bases, V lost 6 bases, and 7 bases had no gene match. CDR3 size: 14 residues. This chain's CDR3 is CASSPGQGAYEQYF. As DNA, the CDR3 is TGTGCCAGCAGCCCCGGGCAGGGGGCCTACGAGCAGTACTTC.

The chain employs TRBV30 and TRBJ1-2; possibly TRBD1 for D (5 bases). Germline V gene lookup returns CDR1 GTSNPN and CDR2 SVGIG (reference sequence). V lost 1 base and J lost 4, with 7 bases in between. The CDR3 loop spans 12 amino acids. The CDR3 sequence is CAWSGQGYGYTF. CDR3 sequence (DNA): TGTGCCTGGAGTGGCCAGGGCTATGGCTACACCTTC.

Only one count was recorded for this clone. CDR3 amino acids: CASSQHSSGGDYEQYF. The CDR3 nucleotides are TGCGCCAGCAGCCAACACTCTAGCGGGGGCGACTACGAGCAGTACTTC. V usage is TRBV4-1 and J usage is TRBJ2-7; 10 nucleotides align to TRBD2. CDR1 MGHRA and CDR2 YSYEKL come from the germline V gene. The CDR3 spans 16 residues. With 2 bases clipped from V and 3 bases from J, the junction kept 7 bases outside the gene matches.